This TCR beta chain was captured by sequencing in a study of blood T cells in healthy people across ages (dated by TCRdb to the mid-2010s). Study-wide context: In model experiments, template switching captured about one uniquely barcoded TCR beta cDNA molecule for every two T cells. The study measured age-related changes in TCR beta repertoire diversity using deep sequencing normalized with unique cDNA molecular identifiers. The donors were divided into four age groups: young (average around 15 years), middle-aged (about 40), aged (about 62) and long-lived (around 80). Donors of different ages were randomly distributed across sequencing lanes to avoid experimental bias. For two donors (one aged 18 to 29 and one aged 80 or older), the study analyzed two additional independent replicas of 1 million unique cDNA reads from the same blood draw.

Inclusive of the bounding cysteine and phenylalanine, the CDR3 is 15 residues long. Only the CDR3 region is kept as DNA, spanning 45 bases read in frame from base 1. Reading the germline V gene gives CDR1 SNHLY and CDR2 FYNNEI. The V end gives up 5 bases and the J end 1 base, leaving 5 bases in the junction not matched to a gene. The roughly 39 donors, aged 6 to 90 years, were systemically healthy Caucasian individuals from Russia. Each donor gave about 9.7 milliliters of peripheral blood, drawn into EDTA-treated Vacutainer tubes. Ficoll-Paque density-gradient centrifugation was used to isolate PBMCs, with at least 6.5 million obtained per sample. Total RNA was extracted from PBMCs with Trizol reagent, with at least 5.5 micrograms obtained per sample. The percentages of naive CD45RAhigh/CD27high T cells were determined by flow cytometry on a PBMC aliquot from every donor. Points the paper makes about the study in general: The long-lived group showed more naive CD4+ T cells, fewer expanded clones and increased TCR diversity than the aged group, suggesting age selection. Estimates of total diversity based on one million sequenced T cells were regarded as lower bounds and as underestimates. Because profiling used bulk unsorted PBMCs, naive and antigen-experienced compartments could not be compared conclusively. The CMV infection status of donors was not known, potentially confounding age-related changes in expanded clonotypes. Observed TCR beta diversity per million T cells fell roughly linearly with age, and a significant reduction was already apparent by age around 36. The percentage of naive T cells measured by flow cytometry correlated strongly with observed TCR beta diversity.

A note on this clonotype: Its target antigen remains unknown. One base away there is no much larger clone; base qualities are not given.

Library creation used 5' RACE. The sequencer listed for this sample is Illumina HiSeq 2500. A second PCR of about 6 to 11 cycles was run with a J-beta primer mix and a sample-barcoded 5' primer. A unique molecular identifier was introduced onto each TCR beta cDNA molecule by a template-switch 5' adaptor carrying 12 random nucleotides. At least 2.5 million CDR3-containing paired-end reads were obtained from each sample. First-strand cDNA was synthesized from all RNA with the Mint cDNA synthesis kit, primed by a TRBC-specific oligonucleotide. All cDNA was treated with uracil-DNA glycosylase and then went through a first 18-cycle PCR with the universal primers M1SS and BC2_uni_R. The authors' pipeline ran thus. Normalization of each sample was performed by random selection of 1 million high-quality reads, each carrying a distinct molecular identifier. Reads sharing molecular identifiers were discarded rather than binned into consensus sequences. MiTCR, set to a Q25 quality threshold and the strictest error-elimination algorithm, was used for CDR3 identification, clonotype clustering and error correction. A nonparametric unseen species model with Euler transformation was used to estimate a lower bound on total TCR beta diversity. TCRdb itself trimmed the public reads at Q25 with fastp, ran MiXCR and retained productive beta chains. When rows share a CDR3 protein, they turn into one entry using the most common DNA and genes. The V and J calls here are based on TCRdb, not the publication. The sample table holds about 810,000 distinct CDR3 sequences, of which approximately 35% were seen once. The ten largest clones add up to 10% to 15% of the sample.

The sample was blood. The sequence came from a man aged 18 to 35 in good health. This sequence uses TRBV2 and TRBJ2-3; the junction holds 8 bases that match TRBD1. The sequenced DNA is TGTGCCAGCAGTTTGACAGGGGTTGGCACAGATACGCAGTATTTT. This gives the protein CASSLTGVGTDTQYF.